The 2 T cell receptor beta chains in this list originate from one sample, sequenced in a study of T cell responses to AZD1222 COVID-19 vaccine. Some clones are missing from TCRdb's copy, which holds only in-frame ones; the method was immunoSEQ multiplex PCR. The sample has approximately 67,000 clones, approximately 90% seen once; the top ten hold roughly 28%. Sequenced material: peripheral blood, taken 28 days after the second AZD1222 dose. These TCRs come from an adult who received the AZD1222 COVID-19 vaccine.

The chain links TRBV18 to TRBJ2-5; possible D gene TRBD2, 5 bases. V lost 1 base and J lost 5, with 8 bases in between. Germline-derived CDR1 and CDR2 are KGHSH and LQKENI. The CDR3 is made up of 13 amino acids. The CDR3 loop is CASSPLGEETQYF. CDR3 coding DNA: TGTGCCAGCTCACCACTTGGGGAGGAGACCCAGTACTTC.

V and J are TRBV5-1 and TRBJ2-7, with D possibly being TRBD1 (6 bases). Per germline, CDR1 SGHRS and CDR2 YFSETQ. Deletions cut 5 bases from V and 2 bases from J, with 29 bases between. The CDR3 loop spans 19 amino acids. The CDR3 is CASSTSPGAPGHLTYEQYF. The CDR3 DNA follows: TGCGCCAGCAGTACCTCCCCCGGGGCCCCGGGACACCTAACCTACGAGCAGTACTTC.